Below are 9 T cell receptor beta chains sequenced from a single sample in a study of blood T cell repertoires in COVID-19. The method was immunoSEQ multiplex PCR; TCRdb's version includes in-frame clones alone and lacks a portion of them. The table shows about 68,000 clones, with approximately 85% occurring only once. The sequenced sample was peripheral blood. The receptors stem from a man aged 45-65 years with acute or convalescent COVID-19.

V is TRBV27 and J is TRBJ2-1, with a tentative D call TRBD1 (5 bases). V lost 3 bases to trimming and J lost 4 bases, with 16 bases between them. CDR3 length: 16 residues. CDR1 and CDR2 from the germline V gene are MNHEY and SMNVEV (reference sequence). The CDR3 bases are TGTGCCAGCAGTTTCTCCAGGGTACCCTATTACAATGAGCAGTTCTTC. Protein sequence: CASSFSRVPYYNEQFF.

The chain combines TRBV19 with TRBJ1-3; no reliable D call. V was cut by 6 bases and J by 2 bases, with 11 bases left in between. CDR1 and CDR2 (germline): LNHDA, SQIVND (reference sequence). The CDR3 has 14 amino acids. The CDR3 region is CASSGELAGNTIYF. CDR3 bases: TGTGCCAGTAGCGGGGAGTTGGCTGGAAACACCATATATTTT.

The chain uses TRBV5-1 and TRBJ2-3; 12 bases match TRBD2. Germline lookup yields CDR1 SGHRS and CDR2 YFSETQ. The CDR3 spans 19 residues. Trimming removed 4 bases from V and 0 bases from J; junction bases left unmatched: 12. In nucleotides, the CDR3 is TGCGCCAGCAGCCCGCTACTAGCGGGGGGCCGGAAGAGCACAGATACGCAGTATTTT. Its translation: CASSPLLAGGRKSTDTQYF.

This clone was recorded a few times. This chain connects TRBV15 to TRBJ1-1, with unresolved D. The CDR3 extends over 13 amino acids. V dropped 1 base and J dropped 4 bases, with 7 bases sitting between them. The germline V gene encodes CDR1 LNHNV and CDR2 YYDKDF (reference sequence). The CDR3 DNA reads TGTGCCACCAGCAGAGCCGAGGGCACTGAAGCTTTCTTT. Translation gives CATSRAEGTEAFF.

This sequence joins TRBV6-2 or TRBV6-3 and TRBJ2-1; 12 bases agree with TRBD2. This CDR3 has 17 amino acids. V shed 5 bases, J shed 1 base, and the junction held 6 bases outside the gene matches. Germline V gene sequence: CDR1 MNHEY, CDR2 SVGEGT. In nucleotides, the CDR3 is TGTGCCAGCAGTCAACTAGCGGGGGGCCTGTCCTACAATGAGCAGTTCTTC. Its protein is CASSQLAGGLSYNEQFF.

This clone came up many times. In the same sample, other DNA sequences code for this CDR3. This chain links TRBV29-1 with TRBJ1-1, with 9 bases matching TRBD1. Germline CDR1 reads SQVTM; CDR2 reads ANQGSEA. V lost 6 bases, J lost 4 bases, and 3 bases stayed unmatched. CDR3 length equals 12 residues. The CDR3 nucleotides read TGCAGCGTCCAGACAGGGGGCACTGAAGCTTTCTTT. Translated: CSVQTGGTEAFF. Using reference TRBV29-1 and TRBJ1-1 for the parts outside the CDR3, the full variable domain is SAVISQKPSRDICQRGTSLTIQCQVDSQVTMMFWYRQQPGQSLTLIATANQGSEATYESGFVIDKFPISRPNLTFSTLTVSNMSPEDSSIYLCSVQTGGTEAFFGQGTRLTVV.

J is TRBJ2-5 and V is TRBV7-8; perhaps TRBD2 as D (5 bases). CDR3 size: 14 residues. Germline loops: CDR1 SGHVS, CDR2 FQNEAQ. V lost 2 bases to trimming and J lost 1 base, with 8 bases between them. The CDR3 loop is CASSLSRGQETQYF. The CDR3 nucleotides read TGTGCCAGCAGCTTAAGCCGGGGCCAAGAGACCCAGTACTTC. The full variable domain, completed using reference TRBV7-8 and TRBJ2-5, is GAGVSQSPRYKVAKRGQDVALRCDPISGHVSLFWYQQALGQGPEFLTYFQNEAQLDKSGLPSDRFFAERPEGSVSTLKIQRTQQEDSAVYLCASSLSRGQETQYFGPGTRLLVL.

CDR3 residues: CSAEGDYSTDTQYF. CDR3 sequence (DNA): TGCAGCGCTGAGGGGGACTACAGCACAGATACGCAGTATTTT. The chain uses TRBV29-1 and TRBJ2-3; D might be TRBD2 (7 bases). V was pared by 7 bases and J by 0 bases, with 14 bases between. Germline CDR1 is SQVTM and CDR2 is ANQGSEA. The CDR3 is 14 residues long.

The chain couples TRBV12-3 or TRBV12-4 to TRBJ2-7, with D possibly matching TRBD1 (6 bases). Trimming took off 4 bases at V and 6 bases at J, with 13 bases between the two ends. The CDR3 has 13 residues. CDR3 coding DNA: TGTGCCAGCAGTTCATCGACAGGTGGCGAGCAGTACGTC. Protein product: CASSSSTGGEQYV.